This T cell receptor (beta chain) was found in a study of beta chain features in type 1 diabetes. Isolated RNA was reverse transcribed in full, so expressed TCRB transcripts were sequenced. Generated by immunoSEQ multiplex PCR, the TCRdb table keeps only in-frame clones and is missing some. The top ten clones hold 0.023% of a sample with about 900,000 clones, roughly 15% of them seen once. This CDR3 spans 15 amino acids. Germline loops: CDR1 MDHEN, CDR2 SYDVKM. V dropped 6 bases and J dropped 0 bases, with 15 bases sitting between them. The table lists this clone with a few counts. Its antigen is not identified. Study observations and caveats: In these data, an HLA type influence on TCRB rearrangement remained unresolved.

Only one heparinised blood draw was taken per donor, and its volume averaged about 120 mL. Sorting of CD4+ naive, central memory, regulatory and stem cell-like memory cells was performed via CD45RO/CCR7/CD25/CD127/CD95/CD27. The V and J genes are TRBV28 and TRBJ2-7, with TRBD2 as a possible D gene (5 bases). The sequenced sample was naive CD4+ T cells from blood. The origin of this receptor is a young woman in good health. This CDR3 is CASSARAAGSYEQYF. The CDR3 region has the DNA TGTGCCAGCAGCGCGAGGGCTGCGGGCTCCTACGAGCAGTACTTC.